This T cell receptor (beta chain) originates from a study of cytomegalovirus exposure and HLA in healthy donors. CDR3 length: 15 residues. The junction had 6 bases not matched to a gene; V was cut back by 5 bases and J by 2 bases. Germline V lookup: CDR1 MDHEN, CDR2 SYDVKM. PCR amplification relied on 60 Vbeta primers (plus 13 Jbeta primers). Generated by immunoSEQ multiplex PCR, the TCRdb table keeps only in-frame clones and is missing some. The sample lists 30,000 to 40,000 clones, about 70% occurring once. The source material was PBMCs. The chain has TRBV28 and TRBJ2-5; 9 bases fit TRBD1. This receptor was identified in a man between 40 and 49 years old in good health and CMV-seropositive. The CDR3 protein is CASSIGGTGQETQYF. The CDR3 nucleotides are TGTGCCAGCAGTATTGGTGGGACAGGGCAAGAGACCCAGTACTTC.